The 8 T cell receptor beta chains in this list originate from one sample, sequenced in a study of human T cells and chemical hapten exposure. TCRdb reprocessed the RACE reads with MiXCR, giving one entry per CDR3 protein. The sample holds 35,000 to 50,000 distinct CDR3 sequences, more than 9% seen once. Time point given: pre-sensitization, week 0. Treatment meaning: therapeutic diphenylcyclopropenone sensitization with weekly scalp DPC. The material sequenced was whole blood, taken in connection with sensitization to the hapten diphenylcyclopropenone (DPC). These receptors were collected from a man aged 30 to 39 with alopecia areata. Some clones in this sample may be carry-over from other donors' samples.

The table lists this clonotype with many counts. The chain employs TRBV6-4 and TRBJ1-1; weak D call: TRBD1 (5 bases). V was shortened by 5 bases and J by 3 bases, with 10 bases between the two germline ends. CDR1 MRHNA and CDR2 SNTAGT come from the germline V gene. The CDR3 totals 13 residues. CDR3: CASSSAQDTEAFF. CDR3 DNA sequence: TGTGCCAGCAGTAGCGCACAGGACACTGAAGCTTTCTTT.

CDR3 in DNA: TGCAGTGTGGACTCCTACGAGCAGTACTTC. Amino acid sequence: CSVDSYEQYF. The chain uses TRBV20-1 and TRBJ2-7; D call uncertain. V was cut by 7 bases and J by 0 bases, with 4 bases left in between. The germline gives CDR1 DFQATT, CDR2 SNEGSKA (reference sequence). This CDR3 has 10 amino acids.

The sample holds many counts of this clonotype. This chain uses TRBV3-1 with TRBJ2-7; maybe TRBD1 (5 bases). This CDR3 has 12 amino acids. Trimming stripped 4 bases from V and 7 bases from J, with 11 bases between. The V gene's germline CDR1 is LGHDT and CDR2 YNNKEL (reference sequence). The CDR3 DNA reads as TGTGCCAGCAGCCGAGGCTACAGGGAGCAGTACTTC. Amino acids: CASSRGYREQYF.

The V and J genes are TRBV6-2 or TRBV6-3 and TRBJ2-1, with TRBD2 as a possible D gene (5 bases). Trimming removed 1 base at V and 9 bases at J, with 16 bases between. CDR1 is MNHEY and CDR2 is SVGEGT in the germline V gene. This CDR3 contains 15 residues. The CDR3 DNA follows: TGTGCCAGCAGTTACTTCGTGGGGTTAGGAGGTGAGCAGTTCTTC. Its translation: CASSYFVGLGGEQFF.

This clonotype has just a few counts. The chain recombines TRBV20-1 with TRBJ1-5; 9 bases map to TRBD1. The length of the CDR3 is 16 residues. Losses at the gene ends were 3 bases for V and 6 bases for J; bases not matched to a gene: 12. Germline values: CDR1 DFQATT, CDR2 SNEGSKA (reference sequence). The CDR3 region has the DNA TGCAGTGCTAGGGCCATGGACAGGGGCGGATCTCAGCCCCAGCATTTT. Protein product: CSARAMDRGGSQPQHF.

As regards this clonotype: A much more abundant neighbour one base away suggests this may be a read error. The V gene is TRBV6-5, the J gene TRBJ1-5; TRBD1 matches at 9 bases. CDR3 length: 14 amino acids. V lost 6 bases to trimming and J lost 3 bases; unmatched junction nucleotides: 3. Germline loops: CDR1 MNHEY, CDR2 SVGAGI. CDR3 nucleotide sequence: TGTGCCAGCAGGAGGACAGGGGACAATCAGCCCCAGCATTTT. Protein: CASRRTGDNQPQHF.

This clonotype has just a few counts. Because the CDR3's place on the DNA is in doubt, the DNA is left out and the CDR3 is given as listed by TCRdb. The rearrangement joins TRBV11-2 to TRBJ2-5. Germline values: CDR1 SGHAT, CDR2 FQNNGV. The CDR3 comprises 15 residues, both ends counted. The chain's CDR3 is CASSLISSILETQYF.

This sequence joins TRBV29-1 and TRBJ1-1; D is uncertain. Trimming took off 6 bases at V and 1 base at J, with 12 bases between the two ends. Germline loops: CDR1 SQVTM, CDR2 ANQGSEA. CDR3 length: 13 amino acids. The CDR3 DNA reads TGCAGCGTATCGAGGAAGACGAACACTGAAGCTTTCTTT. Protein: CSVSRKTNTEAFF.